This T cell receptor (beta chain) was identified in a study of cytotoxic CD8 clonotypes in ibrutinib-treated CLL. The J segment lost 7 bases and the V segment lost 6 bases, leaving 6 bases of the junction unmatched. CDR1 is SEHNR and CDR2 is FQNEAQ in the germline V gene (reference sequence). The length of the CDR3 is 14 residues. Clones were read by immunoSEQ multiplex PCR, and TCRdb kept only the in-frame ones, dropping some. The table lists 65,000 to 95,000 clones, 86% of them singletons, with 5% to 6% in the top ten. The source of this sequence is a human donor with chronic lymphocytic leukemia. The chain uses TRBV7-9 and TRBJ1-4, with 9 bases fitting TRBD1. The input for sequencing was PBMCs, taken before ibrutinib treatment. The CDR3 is CASRSGTGLEKLFF. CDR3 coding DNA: TGTGCCAGCAGGTCCGGGACAGGGCTTGAAAAACTGTTTTTT.